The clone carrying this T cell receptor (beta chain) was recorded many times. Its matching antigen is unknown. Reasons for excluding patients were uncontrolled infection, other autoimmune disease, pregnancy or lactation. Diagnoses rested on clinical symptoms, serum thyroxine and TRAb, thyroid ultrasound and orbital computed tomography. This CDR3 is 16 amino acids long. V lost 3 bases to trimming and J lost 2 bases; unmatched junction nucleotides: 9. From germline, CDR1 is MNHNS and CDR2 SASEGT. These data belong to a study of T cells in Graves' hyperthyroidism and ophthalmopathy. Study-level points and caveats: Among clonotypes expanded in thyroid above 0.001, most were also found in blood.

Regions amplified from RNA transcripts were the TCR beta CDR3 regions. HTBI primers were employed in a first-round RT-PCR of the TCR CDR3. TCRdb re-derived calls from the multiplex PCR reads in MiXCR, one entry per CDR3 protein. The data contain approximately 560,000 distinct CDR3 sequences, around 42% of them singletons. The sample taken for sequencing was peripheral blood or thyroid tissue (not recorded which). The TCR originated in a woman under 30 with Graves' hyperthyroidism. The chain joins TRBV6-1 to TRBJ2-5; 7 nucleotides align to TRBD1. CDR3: CASSDKAGRGQETQYF. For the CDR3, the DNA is TGTGCCAGCAGTGATAAGGCGGGCAGGGGGCAAGAGACCCAGTACTTC.